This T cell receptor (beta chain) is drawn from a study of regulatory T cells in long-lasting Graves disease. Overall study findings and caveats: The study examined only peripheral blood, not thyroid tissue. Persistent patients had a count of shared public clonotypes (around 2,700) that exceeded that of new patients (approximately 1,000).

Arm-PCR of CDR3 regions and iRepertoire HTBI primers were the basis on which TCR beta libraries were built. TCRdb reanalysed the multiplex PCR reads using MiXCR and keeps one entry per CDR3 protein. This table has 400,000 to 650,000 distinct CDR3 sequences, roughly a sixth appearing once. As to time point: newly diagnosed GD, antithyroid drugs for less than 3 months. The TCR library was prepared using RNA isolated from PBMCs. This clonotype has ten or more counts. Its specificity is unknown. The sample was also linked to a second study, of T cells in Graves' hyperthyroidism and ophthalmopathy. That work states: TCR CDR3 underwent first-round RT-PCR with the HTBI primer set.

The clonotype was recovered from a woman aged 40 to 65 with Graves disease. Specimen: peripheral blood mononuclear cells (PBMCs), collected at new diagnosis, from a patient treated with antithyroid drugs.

CDR3 in amino acids: CASSPGLSYGYTF. CDR3 nucleotides: TGTGCCAGCAGCCCGGGACTGTCCTATGGCTACACCTTC. V gene TRBV3-1 combines with J gene TRBJ1-2; D perhaps matches TRBD1 (5 bases). Germline-derived CDR1 and CDR2 are LGHDT and YNNKEL (reference sequence). Trimming removed 4 bases from V and 4 bases from J, with 10 bases in between. The CDR3 is made up of 13 amino acids.